The rows below give T cell receptor beta chains drawn from one sample of a study of Graves' ophthalmopathy and Graves' hyperthyroidism. TCRdb reanalysed the multiplex PCR reads using MiXCR and keeps one entry per CDR3 protein. The table includes 450,000 or so distinct CDR3 sequences, around an eighth detected once. The sequencing sample was made of blood. These receptor sequences come from a woman aged 25 to 39 with Graves' ophthalmopathy. CDR3s leave out the opening cysteine and the closing phenylalanine or tryptophan. The order of the fields is D gene, V gene, J gene, clone size, CDR3 protein. A D gene is named only where the DNA matches it firmly. Clone size is stated in some rows and not others, as once, few, many or a class when expanded.

d_gene: NA
v_gene: TRBV15
j_gene: TRBJ1-1
abundance: NA
CDR3aa: ATSRDGPNTEAF

d_gene: TRBD1
v_gene: TRBV20-1
j_gene: TRBJ1-1
abundance: many
CDR3aa: SGADRGGFEAF

d_gene: NA
v_gene: TRBV10-3
j_gene: TRBJ1-1
abundance: many
CDR3aa: AIGSNTEAF

d_gene: NA
v_gene: TRBV20-1
j_gene: TRBJ2-7
abundance: many
CDR3aa: SAVDISYEQY

d_gene: NA
v_gene: TRBV30
j_gene: TRBJ1-2
abundance: NA
CDR3aa: AWHHPGNYGYT

d_gene: NA
v_gene: TRBV7-9
j_gene: TRBJ2-5
abundance: many
CDR3aa: ASSYSGQSGETQY

d_gene: TRBD2
v_gene: TRBV6-1
j_gene: TRBJ2-5
abundance: many
CDR3aa: ASSDRVTSGGGETQY

d_gene: NA
v_gene: TRBV30
j_gene: TRBJ2-5
abundance: many
CDR3aa: AWSVGEYQETQY

d_gene: NA
v_gene: TRBV24-1
j_gene: TRBJ2-7
abundance: many
CDR3aa: ATSDGTTGTLRDEQY

d_gene: NA
v_gene: TRBV6-2/TRBV6-3
j_gene: TRBJ1-2
abundance: many
CDR3aa: ASSYSARGVGGYT

d_gene: TRBD1
v_gene: TRBV20-1
j_gene: TRBJ2-5
abundance: many
CDR3aa: SAAPGTGGVRETQY

d_gene: NA
v_gene: TRBV6-1
j_gene: TRBJ2-2
abundance: many
CDR3aa: ASSESVGTGELF

d_gene: TRBD1
v_gene: TRBV6-1
j_gene: TRBJ2-7
abundance: NA
CDR3aa: ASSERQGSIPRWY

d_gene: NA
v_gene: TRBV12-3/TRBV12-4
j_gene: TRBJ2-2
abundance: many
CDR3aa: ASRSDGSNTGELF

d_gene: NA
v_gene: TRBV29-1
j_gene: TRBJ2-7
abundance: many
CDR3aa: SVLDSYEQY

d_gene: TRBD2
v_gene: TRBV7-9
j_gene: TRBJ2-5
abundance: NA
CDR3aa: ASSPRGLAGAQETQY

d_gene: TRBD1
v_gene: TRBV12-3/TRBV12-4
j_gene: TRBJ2-7
abundance: NA
CDR3aa: ASSLRTGALGEQY

d_gene: NA
v_gene: TRBV5-6
j_gene: TRBJ1-5
abundance: many
CDR3aa: ASSLAQFSNQPQH